This T cell receptor beta chain was observed in a study of blood T cells in healthy people across ages. This clonotype was seen only a few times. The CDR3 length is 14 residues. Trimming took 4 bases from V and 9 from J; bases not matched to a gene: 8. From germline, CDR1 is SQVTM and CDR2 ANQGSEA. Isolation yielded PBMCs, at least 6 million per sample, in every case. The second PCR ran roughly 6 to 11 cycles with a sample-barcoded 5' primer and J-beta primers. In TCRdb, the 5' RACE reads were re-called with MiXCR into one record per CDR3 protein. The sample lists 450,000 to 600,000 distinct CDR3 sequences, about a quarter occurring once. This sample also appeared in a second study, on T cells of mothers and their children. That study adds: Reads recorded for TCR beta CDR3 numbered over 8.5 million per mother and several million per child.

This clonotype was obtained from a boy aged 2-15 years in good health. The sample taken for sequencing was blood. The chain joins TRBV29-1 to TRBJ2-1, with 11 bases that match TRBD2. The CDR3 coding sequence is TGCAGCGTTGCGACTAGCGGGACCCTGGGTGAGCAGTTCTTC. Translating it yields CSVATSGTLGEQFF.